The 13 T cell receptor beta chains listed next were all sequenced from one sample in a study of long-term antiretroviral therapy in people with HIV. Researchers report immunoSEQ v3.0 was run at survey level. Data came from immunoSEQ multiplex PCR; TCRdb stores just in-frame clones and leaves some out. The sample has 20,000 or so clones, 70% to 80% seen once. Material: unsorted PBMCs, obtained at the start of antiretroviral therapy, before treatment. The source is a man aged 18-30 years with HIV.

This clone turned up a few times. The genes are TRBV27 and TRBJ2-1; 11 positions agree with TRBD2. The germline V gene has CDR1 MNHEY and CDR2 SMNVEV (reference sequence). V lost 5 bases, J lost 9 bases, and 6 bases stayed unmatched. This CDR3 comprises 14 residues. This chain's CDR3 is CASSPRTSGLEQFF. CDR3 nucleotides: TGTGCCAGCAGTCCTAGGACTAGCGGGCTTGAGCAGTTCTTC.

This clone was detected only a few times. V gene TRBV5-1 combines with J gene TRBJ2-7; D not resolved. The CDR3 has 12 amino acids. The V gene lost 6 bases and the J gene lost 4 bases, with 11 bases spanning the gap. Germline lookup yields CDR1 SGHRS and CDR2 YFSETQ. The CDR3 loop is CASTSEHYEQYF. CDR3 nucleotides: TGCGCCAGCACCTCGGAACATTACGAGCAGTACTTC.

This clone was counted a few times. The chain is built from TRBV7-3 and TRBJ2-5, with D unresolved. With 5 bases removed from V and 5 bases from J, the gap between germline ends came to 18 bases. CDR1 is SGHTA and CDR2 is FQGTGA in the germline V gene. The CDR3 totals 15 residues. The CDR3 reads CASSPSPGPRETQYF. CDR3 coding DNA: TGTGCCAGCAGCCCCTCGCCGGGCCCGCGGGAGACCCAGTACTTC.

The chain recombines TRBV19 with TRBJ2-2, with 10 bases lining up with TRBD1. Germline CDR1 LNHDA, CDR2 SQIVND (reference sequence). The CDR3 has 15 residues. V dropped 6 bases and J dropped 5; count of bases not matched to a gene: 6. In DNA form, the CDR3 reads TGTGCCAGTAGCTCCCGGGACAGGGGTACCGGGGAGCTGTTTTTT. This gives the protein CASSSRDRGTGELFF.

V usage is TRBV5-5 and J usage is TRBJ1-4; unclear D gene. V was cut by 1 base and J by 8 bases, with 12 bases left in between. This CDR3 spans 14 amino acids. CDR1 SGHKS and CDR2 YYEKEE come from the germline V gene (reference sequence). The CDR3 is CASSLLLVGEKLFF. CDR3 DNA: TGTGCCAGCAGCTTGCTTCTGGTTGGCGAAAAACTGTTTTTT. Full variable domain (remainder filled in from reference TRBV5-5 and TRBJ1-4): DAGVTQSPTHLIKTRGQQVTLRCSPISGHKSVSWYQQVLGQGPQFIFQYYEKEERGRGNFPDRFSARQFPNYSSELNVNALLLGDSALYLCASSLLLVGEKLFFGSGTQLSVL.

As DNA, the CDR3 is TGCAGCGTAGGTAGCGGACTAGCGGGGGGAGGAGATACGCAGTATTTT. Encoded protein: CSVGSGLAGGGDTQYF. The chain uses TRBV29-1 and TRBJ2-3; 14 positions agree with TRBD2. Germline V CDR1 and CDR2: SQVTM, ANQGSEA. The CDR3 is 16 residues long. V was clipped by 6 bases and J by 5 bases; unmatched bases: 10.

This clone was seen a few times. This chain joins TRBV30 and TRBJ1-2; a weak D match, TRBD1 (5 bases). The CDR3 is 13 amino acids. V shed 0 bases and J shed 4 bases, with 9 bases lying between them. Germline loops: CDR1 GTSNPN, CDR2 SVGIG (reference sequence). The CDR3, as DNA: TGTGCCTGGAGTGTCCCAGGGCTCTATGGCTACACCTTC. Translated, it gives CAWSVPGLYGYTF. The full variable domain, with the rest looked up from reference TRBV30 and TRBJ1-2, is SQTIHQWPATLVQPVGSPLSLECTVEGTSNPNLYWYRQAAGRGLQLLFYSVGIGQISSEVPQNLSASRPQDRQFILSSKKLLLSDSGFYLCAWSVPGLYGYTFGSGTRLTVV.

A single count supports this clone. CDR3 sequence reads: CASSSPGTGLGYTF. The CDR3 nucleotides read TGTGCCAGCAGCTCCCCCGGGACAGGGTTAGGCTACACCTTC. V usage is TRBV7-9 and J usage is TRBJ1-2; 9 bases fit TRBD1. The CDR3 has 14 residues. V lost 4 bases to trimming and J lost 8 bases; unmatched junction nucleotides: 8. Germline CDR1 reads SEHNR; CDR2 reads FQNEAQ (reference sequence).

V gene TRBV7-9 combines with J gene TRBJ1-2; D is perhaps TRBD1 (5 bases). The germline CDR1 and CDR2 sequences are SEHNR and FQNEAQ (reference sequence). The CDR3 sequence is 12 residues long. V was pared by 6 bases and J by 4 bases, with 9 bases between. The CDR3 DNA reads as TGTGCCAGCAGACCGGGACTCTATGGCTACACCTTC. It translates to CASRPGLYGYTF. Drawing the rest from reference TRBV7-9 and TRBJ1-2, the complete variable domain is DTGVSQNPRHKITKRGQNVTFRCDPISEHNRLYWYRQTLGQGPEFLTYFQNEAQLEKSRLLSDRFSAERPKGSFSTLEIQRTEQGDSAMYLCASRPGLYGYTFGSGTRLTVV.

The chain has TRBV20-1 and TRBJ1-2; D uncertain. Trimming cost V 6 bases and J 8 bases, with 10 bases left between them. CDR1 and CDR2 from the germline V gene are DFQATT and SNEGSKA (reference sequence). This CDR3 spans 10 amino acids. CDR3 protein: CSAIRQGYTF. DNA for the CDR3: TGCAGTGCAATTCGTCAGGGCTACACCTTC.

A single count supports this clone. The chain is built from TRBV18 and TRBJ2-2; D is unresolved. The germline CDR1 and CDR2 sequences are KGHSH and LQKENI. Trimming stripped 2 bases from V and 4 bases from J, with 8 bases between. This CDR3 comprises 14 residues. The CDR3 nucleotides are TGTGCCAGCTCACCAGCAGAACCCACCGGGGAGCTGTTTTTT. It codes for CASSPAEPTGELFF. The full variable domain, in which reference TRBV18 and TRBJ2-2 provide the parts outside the CDR3, is NAGVMQNPRHLVRRRGQEARLRCSPMKGHSHVYWYRQLPEEGLKFMVYLQKENIIDESGMPKERFSAEFPKEGPSILRIQQVVRGDSAAYFCASSPAEPTGELFFGEGSRLTVL.

The V and J genes are TRBV27 and TRBJ1-2, with 7 bases that match TRBD1. Germline V gene lookup returns CDR1 MNHEY and CDR2 SMNVEV (reference sequence). V dropped 6 bases and J dropped 4; count of bases not matched to a gene: 8. CDR3 length: 14 residues. The CDR3 protein is CASSWTGGSYGYTF. CDR3 sequence (DNA): TGTGCCAGCAGCTGGACAGGAGGCAGCTATGGCTACACCTTC.

The CDR3 reads CASSLGARVSGNQPQHF. The CDR3 DNA reads TGTGCCAGCAGCCTCGGGGCTAGGGTTTCGGGCAATCAGCCCCAGCATTTT. The chain links TRBV7-2 to TRBJ1-5, with D tentatively TRBD1 (5 bases). Between the trimmed V and J ends, which lost 5 bases and 2 bases, there was a span of 19 bases. CDR3 size: 17 residues. Germline V CDR1 and CDR2: SGHTA, FQGNSA.